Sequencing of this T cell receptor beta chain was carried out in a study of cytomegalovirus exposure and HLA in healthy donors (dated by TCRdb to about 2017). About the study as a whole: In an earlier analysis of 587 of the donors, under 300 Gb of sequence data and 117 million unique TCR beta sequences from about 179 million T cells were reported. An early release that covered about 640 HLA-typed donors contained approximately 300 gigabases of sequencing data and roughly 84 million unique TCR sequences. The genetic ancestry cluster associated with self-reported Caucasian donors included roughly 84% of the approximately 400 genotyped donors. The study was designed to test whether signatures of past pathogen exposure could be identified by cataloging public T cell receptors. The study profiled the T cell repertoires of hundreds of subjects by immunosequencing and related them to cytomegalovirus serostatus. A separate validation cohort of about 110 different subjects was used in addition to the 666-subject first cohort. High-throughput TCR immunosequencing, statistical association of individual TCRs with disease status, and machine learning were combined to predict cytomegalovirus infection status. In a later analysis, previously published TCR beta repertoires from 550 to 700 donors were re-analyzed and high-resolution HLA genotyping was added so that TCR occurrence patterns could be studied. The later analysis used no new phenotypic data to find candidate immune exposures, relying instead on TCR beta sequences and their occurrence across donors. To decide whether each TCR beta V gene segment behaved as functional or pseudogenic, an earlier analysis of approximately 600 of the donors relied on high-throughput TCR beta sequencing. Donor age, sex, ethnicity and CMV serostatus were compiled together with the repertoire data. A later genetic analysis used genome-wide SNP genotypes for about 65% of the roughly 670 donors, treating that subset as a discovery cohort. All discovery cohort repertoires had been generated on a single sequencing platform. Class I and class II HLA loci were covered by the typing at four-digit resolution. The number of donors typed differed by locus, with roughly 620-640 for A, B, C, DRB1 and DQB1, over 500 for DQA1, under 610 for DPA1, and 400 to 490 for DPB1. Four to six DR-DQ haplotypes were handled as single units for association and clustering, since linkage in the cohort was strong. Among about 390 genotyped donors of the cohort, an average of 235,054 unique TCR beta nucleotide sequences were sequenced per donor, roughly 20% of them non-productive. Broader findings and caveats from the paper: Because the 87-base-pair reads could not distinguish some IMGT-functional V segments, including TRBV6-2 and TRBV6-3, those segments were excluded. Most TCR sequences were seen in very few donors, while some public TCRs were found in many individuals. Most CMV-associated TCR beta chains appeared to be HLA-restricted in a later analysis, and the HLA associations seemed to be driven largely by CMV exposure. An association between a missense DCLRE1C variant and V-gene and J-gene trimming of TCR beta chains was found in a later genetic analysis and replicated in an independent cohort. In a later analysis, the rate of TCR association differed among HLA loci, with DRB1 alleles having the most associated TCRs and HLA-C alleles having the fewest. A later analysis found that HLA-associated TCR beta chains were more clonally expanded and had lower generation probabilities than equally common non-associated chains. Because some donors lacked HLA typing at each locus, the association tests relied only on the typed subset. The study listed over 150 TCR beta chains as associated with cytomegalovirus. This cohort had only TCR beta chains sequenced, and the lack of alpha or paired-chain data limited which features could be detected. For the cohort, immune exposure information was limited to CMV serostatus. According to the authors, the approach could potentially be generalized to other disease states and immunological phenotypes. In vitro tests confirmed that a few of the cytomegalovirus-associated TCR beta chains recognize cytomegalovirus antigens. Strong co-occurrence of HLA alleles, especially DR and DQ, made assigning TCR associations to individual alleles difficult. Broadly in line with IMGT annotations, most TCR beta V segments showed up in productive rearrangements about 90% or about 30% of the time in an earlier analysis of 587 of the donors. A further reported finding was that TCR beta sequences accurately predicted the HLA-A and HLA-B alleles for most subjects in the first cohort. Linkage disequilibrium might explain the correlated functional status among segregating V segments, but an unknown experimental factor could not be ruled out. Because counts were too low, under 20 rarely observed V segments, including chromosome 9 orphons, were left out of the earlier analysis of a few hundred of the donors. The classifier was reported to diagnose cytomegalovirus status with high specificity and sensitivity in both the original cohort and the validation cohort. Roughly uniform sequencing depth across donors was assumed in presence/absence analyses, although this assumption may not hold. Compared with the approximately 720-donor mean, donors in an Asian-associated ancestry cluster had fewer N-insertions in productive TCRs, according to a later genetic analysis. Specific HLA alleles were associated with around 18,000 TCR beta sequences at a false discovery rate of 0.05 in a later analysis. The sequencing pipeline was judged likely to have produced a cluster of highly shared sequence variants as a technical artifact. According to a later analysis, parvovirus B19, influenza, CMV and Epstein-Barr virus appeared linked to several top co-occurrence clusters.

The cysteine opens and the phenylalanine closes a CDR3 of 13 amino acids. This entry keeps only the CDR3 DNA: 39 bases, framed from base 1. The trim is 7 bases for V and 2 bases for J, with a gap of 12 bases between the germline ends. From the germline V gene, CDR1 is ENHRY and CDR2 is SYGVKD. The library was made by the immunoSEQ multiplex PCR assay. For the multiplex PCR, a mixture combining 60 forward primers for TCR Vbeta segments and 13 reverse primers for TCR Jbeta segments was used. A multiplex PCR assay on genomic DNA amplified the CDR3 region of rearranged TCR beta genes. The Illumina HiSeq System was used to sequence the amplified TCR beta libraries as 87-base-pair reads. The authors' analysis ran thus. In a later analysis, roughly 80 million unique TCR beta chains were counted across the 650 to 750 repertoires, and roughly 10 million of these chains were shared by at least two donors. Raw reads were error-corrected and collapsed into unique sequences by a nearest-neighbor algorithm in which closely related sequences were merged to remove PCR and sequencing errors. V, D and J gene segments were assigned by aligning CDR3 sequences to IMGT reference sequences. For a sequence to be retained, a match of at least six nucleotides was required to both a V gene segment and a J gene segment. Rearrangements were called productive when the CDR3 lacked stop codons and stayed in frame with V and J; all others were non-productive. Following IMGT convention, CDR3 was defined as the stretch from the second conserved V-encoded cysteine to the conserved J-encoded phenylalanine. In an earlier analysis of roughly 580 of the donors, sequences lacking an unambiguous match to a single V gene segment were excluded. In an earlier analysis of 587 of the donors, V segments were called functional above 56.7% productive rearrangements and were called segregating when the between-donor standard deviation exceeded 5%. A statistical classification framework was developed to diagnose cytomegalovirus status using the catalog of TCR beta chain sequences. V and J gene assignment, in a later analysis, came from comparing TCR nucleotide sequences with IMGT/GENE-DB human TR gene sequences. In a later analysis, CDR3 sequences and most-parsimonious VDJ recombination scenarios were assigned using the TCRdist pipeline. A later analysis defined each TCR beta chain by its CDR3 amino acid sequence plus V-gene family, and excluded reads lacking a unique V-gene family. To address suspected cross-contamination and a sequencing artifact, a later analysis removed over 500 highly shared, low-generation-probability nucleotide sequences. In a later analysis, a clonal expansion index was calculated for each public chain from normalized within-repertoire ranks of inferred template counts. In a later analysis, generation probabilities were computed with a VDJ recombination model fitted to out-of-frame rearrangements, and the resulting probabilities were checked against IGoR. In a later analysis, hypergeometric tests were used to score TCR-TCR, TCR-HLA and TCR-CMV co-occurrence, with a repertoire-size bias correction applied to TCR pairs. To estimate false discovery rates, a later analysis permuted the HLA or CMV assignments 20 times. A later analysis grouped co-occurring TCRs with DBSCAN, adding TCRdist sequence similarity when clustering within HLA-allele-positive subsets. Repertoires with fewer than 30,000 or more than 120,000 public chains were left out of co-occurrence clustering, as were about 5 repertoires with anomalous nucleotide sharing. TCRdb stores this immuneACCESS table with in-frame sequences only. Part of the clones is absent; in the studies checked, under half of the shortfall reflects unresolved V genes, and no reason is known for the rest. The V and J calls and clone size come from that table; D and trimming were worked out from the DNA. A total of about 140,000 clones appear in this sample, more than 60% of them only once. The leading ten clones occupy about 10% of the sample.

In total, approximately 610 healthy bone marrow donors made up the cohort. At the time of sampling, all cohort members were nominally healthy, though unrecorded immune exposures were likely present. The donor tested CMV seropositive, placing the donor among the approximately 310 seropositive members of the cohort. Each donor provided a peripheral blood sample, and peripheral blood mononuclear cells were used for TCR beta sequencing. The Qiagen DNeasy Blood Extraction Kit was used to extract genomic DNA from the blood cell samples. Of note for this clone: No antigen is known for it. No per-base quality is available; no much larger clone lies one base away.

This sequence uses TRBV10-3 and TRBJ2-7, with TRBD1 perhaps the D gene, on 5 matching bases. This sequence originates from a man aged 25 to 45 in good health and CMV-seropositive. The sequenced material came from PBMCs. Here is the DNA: TGTGCCATCACCCAAGGACACACCTACGAGCAGTACTTC. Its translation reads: CAITQGHTYEQYF.